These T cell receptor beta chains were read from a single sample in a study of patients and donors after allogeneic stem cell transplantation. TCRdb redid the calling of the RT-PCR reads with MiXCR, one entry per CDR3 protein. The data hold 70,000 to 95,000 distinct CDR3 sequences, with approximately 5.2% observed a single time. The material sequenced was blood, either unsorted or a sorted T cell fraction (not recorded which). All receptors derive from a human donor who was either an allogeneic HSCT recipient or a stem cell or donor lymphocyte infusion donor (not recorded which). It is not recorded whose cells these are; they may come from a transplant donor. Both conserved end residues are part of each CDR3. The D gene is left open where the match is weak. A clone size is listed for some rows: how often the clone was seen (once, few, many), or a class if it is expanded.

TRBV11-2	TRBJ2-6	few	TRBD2	CASSRSGGGEAGANVLTF	TGTGCCAGCAGCCGAAGCGGGGGTGGTGAGGCTGGGGCCAACGTCCTGACTTTC
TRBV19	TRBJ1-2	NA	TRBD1	CASSPILGQDYGYTF	TGTGCCAGTAGTCCCATTCTGGGACAGGATTATGGCTACACCTTC
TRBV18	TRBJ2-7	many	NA	CASSPPGHYLYEQYF	TGTGCCAGCTCACCACCCGGACACTACCTCTACGAGCAGTACTTC
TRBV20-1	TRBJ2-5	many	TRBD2	CSARPIWAGGPETQYF	TGCAGTGCTAGACCCATTTGGGCGGGAGGGCCGGAGACCCAGTACTTC
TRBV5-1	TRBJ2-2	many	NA	CASASGRSHTGELFF	TGCGCCAGCGCCTCGGGACGGTCCCACACCGGGGAGCTGTTTTTT
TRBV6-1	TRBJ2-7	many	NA	CASSEIEGYSYEQYF	TGTGCCAGCAGTGAAATTGAGGGTTACTCCTACGAGCAGTACTTC
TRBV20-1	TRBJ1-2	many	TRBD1	CSARSGQALDMGYTF	TGCAGTGCTAGGTCAGGACAGGCTCTTGATATGGGATACACCTTC
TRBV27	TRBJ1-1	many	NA	CASSFLDRNTEAFF	TGTGCCAGCAGTTTTTTGGACAGGAACACTGAAGCTTTCTTT
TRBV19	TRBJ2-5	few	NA	CASSGTEGETQYF	TGTGCCAGTAGTGGGACTGAAGGAGAGACCCAGTACTTC
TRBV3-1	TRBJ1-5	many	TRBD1	CASSPGTGNQPQHF	TGTGCCAGCAGCCCTGGGACAGGGAATCAGCCCCAGCATTTT
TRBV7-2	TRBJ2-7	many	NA	CASSLEGNSYEQYF	TGTGCCAGCAGCTTAGAGGGAAACAGCTACGAGCAGTACTTC
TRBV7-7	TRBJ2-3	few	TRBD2	CASSLSTSGTDTQYF	TGTGCTAGCAGCTTATCGACTAGCGGGACAGATACGCAGTATTTT
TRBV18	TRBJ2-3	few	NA	CASSPATGLATWSTDTQYF	TGTGCCAGCTCACCAGCTACGGGACTGGCAACCTGGAGCACAGATACGCAGTATTTT
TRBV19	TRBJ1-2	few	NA	CASSISDNYGYTF	TGTGCCAGTAGTATTTCGGATAACTATGGCTACACCTTC